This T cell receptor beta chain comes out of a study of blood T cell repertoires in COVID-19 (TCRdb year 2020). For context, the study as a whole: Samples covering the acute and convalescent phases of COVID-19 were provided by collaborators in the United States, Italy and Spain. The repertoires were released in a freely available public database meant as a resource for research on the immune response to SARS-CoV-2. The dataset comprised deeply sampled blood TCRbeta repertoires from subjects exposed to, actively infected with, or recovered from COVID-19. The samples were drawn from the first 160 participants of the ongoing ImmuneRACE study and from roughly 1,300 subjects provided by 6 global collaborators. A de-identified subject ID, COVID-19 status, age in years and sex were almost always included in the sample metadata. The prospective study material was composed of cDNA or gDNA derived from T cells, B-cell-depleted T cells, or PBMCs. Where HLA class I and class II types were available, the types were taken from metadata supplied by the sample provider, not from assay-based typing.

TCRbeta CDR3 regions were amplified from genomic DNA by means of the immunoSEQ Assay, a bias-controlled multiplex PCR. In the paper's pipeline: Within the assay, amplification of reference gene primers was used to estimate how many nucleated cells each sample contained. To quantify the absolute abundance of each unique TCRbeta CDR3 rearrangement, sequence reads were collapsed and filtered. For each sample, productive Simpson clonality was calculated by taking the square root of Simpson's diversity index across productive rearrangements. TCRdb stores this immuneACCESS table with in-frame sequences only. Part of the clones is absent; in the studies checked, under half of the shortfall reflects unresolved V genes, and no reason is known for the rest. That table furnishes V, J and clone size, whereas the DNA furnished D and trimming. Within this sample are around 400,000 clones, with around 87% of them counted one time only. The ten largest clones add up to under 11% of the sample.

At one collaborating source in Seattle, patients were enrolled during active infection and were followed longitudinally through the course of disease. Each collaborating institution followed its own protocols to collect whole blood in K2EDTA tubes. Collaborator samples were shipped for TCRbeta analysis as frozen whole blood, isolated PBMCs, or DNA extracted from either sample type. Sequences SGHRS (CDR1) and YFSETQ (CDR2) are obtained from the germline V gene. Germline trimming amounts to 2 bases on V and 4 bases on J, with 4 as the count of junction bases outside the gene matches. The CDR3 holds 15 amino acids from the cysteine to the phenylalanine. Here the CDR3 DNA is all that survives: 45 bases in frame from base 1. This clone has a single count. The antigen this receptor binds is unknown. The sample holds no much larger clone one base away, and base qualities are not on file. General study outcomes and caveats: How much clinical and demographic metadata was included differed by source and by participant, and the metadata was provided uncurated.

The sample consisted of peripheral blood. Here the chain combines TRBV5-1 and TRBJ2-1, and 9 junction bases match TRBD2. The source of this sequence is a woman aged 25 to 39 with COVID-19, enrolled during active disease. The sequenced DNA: TGCGCCAGCAGCTTAGTGGCGGGAGGGTACAATGAGCAGTTCTTC. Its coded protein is CASSLVAGGYNEQFF. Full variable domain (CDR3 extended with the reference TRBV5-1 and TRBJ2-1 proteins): KAGVTQTPRYLIKTRGQQVTLSCSPISGHRSVSWYQQTPGQGLQFLFEYFSETQRNKGNFPGRFSGRQFSNSRSEMNVSTLELGDSALYLCASSLVAGGYNEQFFGPGTRLTVL.